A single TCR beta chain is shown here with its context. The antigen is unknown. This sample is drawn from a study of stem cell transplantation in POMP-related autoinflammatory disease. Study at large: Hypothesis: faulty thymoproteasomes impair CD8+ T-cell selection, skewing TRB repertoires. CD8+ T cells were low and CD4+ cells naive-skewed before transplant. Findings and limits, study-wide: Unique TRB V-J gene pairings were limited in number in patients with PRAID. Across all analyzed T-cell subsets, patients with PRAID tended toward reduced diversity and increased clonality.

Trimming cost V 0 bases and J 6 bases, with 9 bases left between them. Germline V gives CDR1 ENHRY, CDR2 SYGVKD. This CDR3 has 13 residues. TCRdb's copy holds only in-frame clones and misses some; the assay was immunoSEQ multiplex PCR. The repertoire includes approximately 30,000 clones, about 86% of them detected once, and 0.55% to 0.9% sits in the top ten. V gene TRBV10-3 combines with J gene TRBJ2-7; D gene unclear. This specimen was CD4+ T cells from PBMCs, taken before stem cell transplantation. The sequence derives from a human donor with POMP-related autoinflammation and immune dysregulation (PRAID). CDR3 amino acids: CAISESPVSEQYF. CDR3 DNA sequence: TGTGCCATCAGTGAGTCCCCAGTTAGCGAGCAGTACTTC.